The clone carrying this T cell receptor (beta chain) has only a few counts. Its antigen is still unknown. The data derive from a study of vaccination and CD4 T cells after COVID-19. Overall study context: Each convalescent patient was PCR positive for SARS-CoV-2 on nasal swab; roughly 9 cases were mild and one severe. Stimulation of cells relied on overlapping spike peptides derived from SARS-CoV-2, HCoV-NL63, HCoV-OC43 and HCoV-229E.

The treatment was: roughly ten-day PBMC culture with coronavirus spike peptide pools or control peptides (ViraFEST assay). ViraFEST relied on peptide pools to expand antigen-specific T cells; the TCRs were sequenced afterward. Sequence data for DNA of cultured CD4+ T cells were generated by the Oncomine TCR Beta short-read assay. TCRdb re-called the PCR reads with MiXCR, one entry per CDR3 protein. The sample lists about 20,000 distinct CDR3 sequences, approximately 57% seen once, with around 9.3% in the top ten. With 6 bases clipped from V and 7 bases from J, the junction kept 8 bases outside the gene matches. The CDR3 runs to 14 residues. Looked up from germline, CDR1 is SNHLY and CDR2 is FYNNEI.

The gene calls are TRBV2 and TRBJ1-2; TRBD1 agrees at 10 bases. The clonotype originates from a human donor who had recovered from COVID-19. The sequencing used CD4+ T cells from blood, cultured in vitro, collected after SARS-CoV-2 vaccination. The CDR3 here is CASRAGTGEVGYTF. CDR3 in DNA: TGTGCCAGCAGGGCCGGGACAGGGGAAGTTGGCTACACCTTC. Complete variable domain (other parts from reference TRBV2 and TRBJ1-2): EPEVTQTPSHQVTQMGQEVILRCVPISNHLYFYWYRQILGQKVEFLVSFYNNEISEKSEIFDDQFSVERPDGSNFTLKIRSTKLEDSAMYFCASRAGTGEVGYTFGSGTRLTVV.